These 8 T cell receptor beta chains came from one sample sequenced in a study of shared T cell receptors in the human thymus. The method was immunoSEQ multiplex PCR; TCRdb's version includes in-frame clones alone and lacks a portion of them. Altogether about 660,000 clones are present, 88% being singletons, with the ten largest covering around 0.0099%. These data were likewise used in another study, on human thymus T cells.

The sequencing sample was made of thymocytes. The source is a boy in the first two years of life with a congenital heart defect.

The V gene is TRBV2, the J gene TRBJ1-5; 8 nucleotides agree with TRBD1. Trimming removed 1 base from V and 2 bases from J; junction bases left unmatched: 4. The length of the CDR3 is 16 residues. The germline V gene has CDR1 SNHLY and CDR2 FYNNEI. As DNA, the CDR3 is TGTGCCAGCAGTGAAGGGACAGGGTGGGGCAATCAGCCCCAGCATTTT. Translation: CASSEGTGWGNQPQHF.

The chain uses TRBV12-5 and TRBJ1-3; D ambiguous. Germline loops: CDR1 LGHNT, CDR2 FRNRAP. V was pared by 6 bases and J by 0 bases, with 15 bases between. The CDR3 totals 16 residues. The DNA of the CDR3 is TGTGCTAGTGGCCTTCCAGGCGGGAGCTCTGGAAACACCATATATTTT. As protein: CASGLPGGSSGNTIYF.

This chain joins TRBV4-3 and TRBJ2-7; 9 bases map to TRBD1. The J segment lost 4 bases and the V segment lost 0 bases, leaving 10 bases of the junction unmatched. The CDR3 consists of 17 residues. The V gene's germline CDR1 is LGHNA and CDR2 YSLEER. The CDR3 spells CASSQDGVGQGLYEQYF. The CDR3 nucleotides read TGCGCCAGCAGCCAAGATGGAGTGGGACAGGGACTTTACGAGCAGTACTTC.

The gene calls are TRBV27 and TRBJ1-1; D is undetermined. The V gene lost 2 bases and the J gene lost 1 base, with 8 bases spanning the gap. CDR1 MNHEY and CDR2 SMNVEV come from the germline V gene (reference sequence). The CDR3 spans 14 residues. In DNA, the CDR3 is TGTGCCAGCAGTTTAGCACAGCCGAACACTGAAGCTTTCTTT. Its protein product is CASSLAQPNTEAFF.

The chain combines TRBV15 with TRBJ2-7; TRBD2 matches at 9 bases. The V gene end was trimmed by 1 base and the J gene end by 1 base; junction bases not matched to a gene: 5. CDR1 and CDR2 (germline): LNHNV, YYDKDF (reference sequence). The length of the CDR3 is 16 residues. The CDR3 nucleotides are TGTGCCACCAGCAGAGTACGGCTAGCGGGATCCTACGAGCAGTACTTC. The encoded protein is CATSRVRLAGSYEQYF.

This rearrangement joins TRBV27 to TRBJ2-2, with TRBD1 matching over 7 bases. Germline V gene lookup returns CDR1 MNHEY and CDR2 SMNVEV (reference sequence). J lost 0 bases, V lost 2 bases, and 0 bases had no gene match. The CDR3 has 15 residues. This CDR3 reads CASSLDRANTGELFF. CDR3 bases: TGTGCCAGCAGTTTAGACAGGGCGAACACCGGGGAGCTGTTTTTT.

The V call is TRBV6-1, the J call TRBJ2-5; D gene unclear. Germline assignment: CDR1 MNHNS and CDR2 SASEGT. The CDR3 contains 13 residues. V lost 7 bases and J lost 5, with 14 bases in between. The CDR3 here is CASTPTFEETQYF. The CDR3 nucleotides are TGTGCCAGCACTCCCACCTTTGAGGAGACCCAGTACTTC.

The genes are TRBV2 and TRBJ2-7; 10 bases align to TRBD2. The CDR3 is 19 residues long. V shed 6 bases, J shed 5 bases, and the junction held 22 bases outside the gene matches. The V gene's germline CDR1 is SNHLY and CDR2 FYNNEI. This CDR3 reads CASSEPGGGASGRRNEQYF. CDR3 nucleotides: TGTGCCAGCAGCGAACCAGGAGGAGGGGCTAGCGGGAGACGCAACGAGCAGTACTTC.